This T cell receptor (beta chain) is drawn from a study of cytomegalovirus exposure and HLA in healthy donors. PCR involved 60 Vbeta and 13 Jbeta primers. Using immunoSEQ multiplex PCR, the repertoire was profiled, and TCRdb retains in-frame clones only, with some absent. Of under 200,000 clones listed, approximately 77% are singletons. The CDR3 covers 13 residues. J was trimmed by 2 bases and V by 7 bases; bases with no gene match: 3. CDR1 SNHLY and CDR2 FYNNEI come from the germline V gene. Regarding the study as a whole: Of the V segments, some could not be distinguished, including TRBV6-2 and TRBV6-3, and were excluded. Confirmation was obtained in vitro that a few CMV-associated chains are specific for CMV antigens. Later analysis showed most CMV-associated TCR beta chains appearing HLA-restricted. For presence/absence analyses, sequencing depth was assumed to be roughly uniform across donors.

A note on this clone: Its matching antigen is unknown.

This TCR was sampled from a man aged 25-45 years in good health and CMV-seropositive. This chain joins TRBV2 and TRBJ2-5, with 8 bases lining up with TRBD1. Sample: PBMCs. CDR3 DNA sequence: TGTGCCAGCACCAGGGACAGGCAAGAGACCCAGTACTTC. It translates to CASTRDRQETQYF.